The text below deals with one T cell receptor beta chain. Its matching antigen is unknown. The sample is drawn from a study of beta chain features in type 1 diabetes. Study details: Analysis included about 110 million sorted cells drawn from all samples.

This CDR3 comprises 15 residues. CDR1 and CDR2 from the germline V gene are SGHTA and FQGNSA. Trimming stripped 0 bases from V and 0 bases from J, with 7 bases between. Sequencing targeted expressed TCRB transcripts, as all isolated RNA had been reverse transcribed. The assay was immunoSEQ multiplex PCR, and TCRdb's table has in-frame clones only and misses some. Of some 160,000 clones listed, 7.5% to 10% were seen once; the top ten hold less than 3%. General study points: A moderate, significant TCRB CDR3 shortening appeared in type 1 diabetes across four CD4+ subsets. At VDJ recombination sites, type 1 diabetes patients had fewer insertions and more deleted nucleotides. Patients showed naive, central memory and Treg TCRB repertoires that appeared more similar than those of healthy donors.

This receptor was obtained from a woman aged 18-35 years in good health. V gene TRBV7-2 combines with J gene TRBJ2-3; D is possibly TRBD1 (6 bases). Sequenced material: central memory CD4+ T cells from blood. The CDR3 bases are TGTGCCAGCAGCTTAGCACAGGGCAGCACAGATACGCAGTATTTT. Protein: CASSLAQGSTDTQYF.